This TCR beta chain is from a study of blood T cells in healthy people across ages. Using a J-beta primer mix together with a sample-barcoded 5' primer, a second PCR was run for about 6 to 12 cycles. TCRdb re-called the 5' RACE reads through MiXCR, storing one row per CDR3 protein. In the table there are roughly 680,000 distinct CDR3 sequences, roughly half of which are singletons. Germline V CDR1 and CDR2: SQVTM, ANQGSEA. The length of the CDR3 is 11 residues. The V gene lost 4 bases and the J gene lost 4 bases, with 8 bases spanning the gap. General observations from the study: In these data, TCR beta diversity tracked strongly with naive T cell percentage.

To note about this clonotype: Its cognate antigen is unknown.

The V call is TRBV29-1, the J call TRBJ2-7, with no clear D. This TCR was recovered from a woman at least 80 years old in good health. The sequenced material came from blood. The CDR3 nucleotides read TGCAGCGTTGTATCGCGTTACGAGCAGTACTTC. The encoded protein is CSVVSRYEQYF.